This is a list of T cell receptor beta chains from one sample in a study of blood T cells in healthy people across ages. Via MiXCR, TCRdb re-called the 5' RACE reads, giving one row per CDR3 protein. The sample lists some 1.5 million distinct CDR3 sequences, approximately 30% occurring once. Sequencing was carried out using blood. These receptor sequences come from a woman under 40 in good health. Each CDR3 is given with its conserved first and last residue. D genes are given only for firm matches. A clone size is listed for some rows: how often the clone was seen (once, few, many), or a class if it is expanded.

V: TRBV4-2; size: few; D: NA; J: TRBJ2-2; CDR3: CASSQADRSQAGELFF; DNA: TGTGCCAGCAGCCAAGCTGACAGGTCCCAGGCCGGGGAGCTGTTTTTT
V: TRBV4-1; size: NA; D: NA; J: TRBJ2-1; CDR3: CASSQVGSNEQFF; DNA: TGCGCCAGCAGCCAAGTCGGGAGCAATGAGCAGTTCTTC
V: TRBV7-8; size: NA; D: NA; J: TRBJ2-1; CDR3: CASSLVRDGATSNEQFF; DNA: TGTGCCAGCAGCTTAGTAAGGGATGGGGCCACATCGAATGAGCAGTTCTTC
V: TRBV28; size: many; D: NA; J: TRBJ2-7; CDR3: CASSLRPAFYEQYF; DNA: TGTGCCAGCAGTTTACGACCAGCTTTCTACGAGCAGTACTTC
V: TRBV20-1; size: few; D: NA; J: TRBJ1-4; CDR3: CSARTPANEKLFF; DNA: TGCAGTGCTAGAACGCCTGCTAATGAAAAACTGTTTTTT
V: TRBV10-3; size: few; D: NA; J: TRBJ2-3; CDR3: CAISHRGPPTDTQYF; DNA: TGTGCCATCAGCCACCGGGGGCCCCCCACAGATACGCAGTATTTT
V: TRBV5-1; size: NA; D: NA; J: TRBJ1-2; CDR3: CASSPGDAAGGYTF; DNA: TGCGCCAGCAGCCCTGGGGATGCCGCCGGGGGCTACACCTTC
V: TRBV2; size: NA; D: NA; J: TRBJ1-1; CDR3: CASSGGRGNEAFF; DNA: TGTGCCAGCAGTGGGGGGCGCGGGAATGAAGCTTTCTTT
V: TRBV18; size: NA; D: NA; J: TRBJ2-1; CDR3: CASSLPGTYEQFF; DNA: TGTGCCAGCTCACTTCCAGGGACCTACGAGCAGTTCTTC
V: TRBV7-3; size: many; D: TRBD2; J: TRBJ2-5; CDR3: CASSLTGLAGETYQETQYF; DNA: TGTGCCAGCAGCTTAACTGGACTAGCGGGGGAGACATACCAAGAGACCCAGTACTTC
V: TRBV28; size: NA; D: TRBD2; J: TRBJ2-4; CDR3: CASSFGGLAGGGAKNIQYF; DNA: TGTGCCAGCAGTTTTGGGGGACTAGCGGGGGGAGGTGCCAAAAACATTCAGTACTTC
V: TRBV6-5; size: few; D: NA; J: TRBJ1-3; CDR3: CASSYSSLTGTGNTIYF; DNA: TGTGCCAGCAGTTACTCTTCCTTAACTGGGACGGGGAACACCATATATTTT
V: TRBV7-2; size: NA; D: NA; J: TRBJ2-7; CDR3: CASSSGAMHGYEQYF; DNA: TGTGCCAGCAGCTCGGGGGCGATGCACGGGTACGAGCAGTACTTC
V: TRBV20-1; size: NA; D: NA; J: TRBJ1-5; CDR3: CSASVFGGPQHF; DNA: TGCAGTGCGTCGGTGTTTGGGGGGCCCCAGCATTTT
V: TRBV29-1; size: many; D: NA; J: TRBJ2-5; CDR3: CSVEGTVRLETQYF; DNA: TGCAGCGTTGAGGGCACCGTGCGCTTGGAGACCCAGTACTTC
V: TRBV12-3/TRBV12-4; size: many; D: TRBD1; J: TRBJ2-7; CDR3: CASSPGTGAAEQYF; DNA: TGTGCCAGCAGTCCCGGGACAGGGGCGGCCGAGCAGTACTTC
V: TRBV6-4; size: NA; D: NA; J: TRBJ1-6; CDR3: CASSETEQPSPLHF; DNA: TGTGCCAGCAGTGAGACTGAACAGCCATCACCCCTCCACTTT